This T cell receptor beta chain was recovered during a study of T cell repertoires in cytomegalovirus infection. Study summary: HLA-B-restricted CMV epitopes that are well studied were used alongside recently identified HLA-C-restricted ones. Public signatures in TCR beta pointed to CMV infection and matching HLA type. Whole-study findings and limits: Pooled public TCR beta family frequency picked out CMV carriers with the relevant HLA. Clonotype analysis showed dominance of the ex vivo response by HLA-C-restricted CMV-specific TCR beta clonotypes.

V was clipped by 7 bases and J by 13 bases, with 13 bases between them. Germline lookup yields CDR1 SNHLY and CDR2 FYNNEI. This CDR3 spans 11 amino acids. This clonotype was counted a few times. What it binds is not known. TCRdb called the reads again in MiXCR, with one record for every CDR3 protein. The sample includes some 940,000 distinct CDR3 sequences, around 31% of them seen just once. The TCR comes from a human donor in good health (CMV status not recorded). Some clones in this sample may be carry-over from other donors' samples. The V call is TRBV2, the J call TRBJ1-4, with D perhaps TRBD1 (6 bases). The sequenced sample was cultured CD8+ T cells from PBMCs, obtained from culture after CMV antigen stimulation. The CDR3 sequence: CASKSGEGLFF. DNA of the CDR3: TGTGCCAGCAAGTCAGGGGAGGGACTGTTTTTT.